This T cell receptor (beta chain) was identified during a study of blood T cells in healthy people across ages. The use of a sample-barcoded 5' primer and a J-beta primer mix characterized a second PCR of roughly 7 to 11 cycles. MiXCR was run by TCRdb on the 5' RACE reads, yielding one entry per CDR3 protein. The sample yields around 1,000,000 distinct CDR3 sequences, approximately 26% seen once. CDR3 size: 17 residues. The germline CDR1 and CDR2 sequences are SGHNT and YYREEE (reference sequence). V was clipped by 6 bases and J by 6 bases; unmatched bases: 19. There are a few counts of this clonotype. The same sample was also studied in work on T cells of mothers and their children.

The sequenced material came from blood. This chain links TRBV5-4 with TRBJ2-3; 7 bases align to TRBD2. This receptor was obtained from a girl aged 2-9 years in good health. CDR3 sequence reads: CASTSKSGIGMADTQYF. The DNA of the CDR3 is TGTGCCAGCACCTCAAAAAGCGGGATTGGGATGGCGGATACGCAGTATTTT.